Following are 23 T cell receptor beta chains from one sample sequenced in a study of blood T cell repertoires in COVID-19. Sequencing used immunoSEQ multiplex PCR; TCRdb keeps in-frame clones, though not all of them. In the table there are approximately 100,000 clones, roughly 84% of which are singletons. Input material: peripheral blood. Source of these receptors: a man aged 60 to 69 with acute or convalescent COVID-19.

V and J are TRBV6-5 and TRBJ1-1, with TRBD1 as a possible D gene (6 bases). V shed 2 bases and J shed 2 bases, with 9 bases lying between them. Germline V gene sequence: CDR1 MNHEY, CDR2 SVGAGI. The length of the CDR3 is 14 residues. CDR3 sequence: CASSYTGYNTEAFF. The DNA of the CDR3 is TGTGCCAGCAGTTACACAGGGTACAACACTGAAGCTTTCTTT.

By its share, this clone is medium-sized. This chain uses TRBV9 with TRBJ1-3; 7 bases line up with TRBD1. Per the germline V gene, CDR1 is SGDLS and CDR2 is YYNGEE. The ends lost 3 bases at V and 2 bases at J; junction bases unmatched: 8. There are 16 residues in the CDR3. The CDR3 bases are TGTGCCAGCAGCGCCGGACAGGAACAACCTGGAAACACCATATATTTT. Translating gives CASSAGQEQPGNTIYF.

This rearrangement joins TRBV2 to TRBJ2-1; TRBD1 is a possible D gene (6 bases). The CDR3 is made up of 15 amino acids. Germline CDR1 reads SNHLY; CDR2 reads FYNNEI. V was pared by 5 bases and J by 6 bases, with 17 bases between. CDR3 sequence: CASSPDSTGTNEQFF. CDR3 DNA: TGTGCCAGCAGTCCTGATTCTACAGGGACCAATGAGCAGTTCTTC. Full variable domain (missing parts from reference TRBV2 and TRBJ2-1): EPEVTQTPSHQVTQMGQEVILRCVPISNHLYFYWYRQILGQKVEFLVSFYNNEISEKSEIFDDQFSVERPDGSNFTLKIRSTKLEDSAMYFCASSPDSTGTNEQFFGPGTRLTVL.

The chain recombines TRBV2 with TRBJ1-3, with 9 bases matching TRBD1. There are 14 residues in the CDR3. From germline, CDR1 is SNHLY and CDR2 FYNNEI. V gave up 6 bases and J gave up 6 bases; unmatched junction bases: 6. CDR3 loop: CASRGRTGENTIYF. DNA of the CDR3: TGTGCCAGCAGGGGAAGGACAGGGGAAAACACCATATATTTT.

The chain has TRBV5-1 and TRBJ1-1; the D is unclear. The V end lost 4 bases, the J end lost 5 bases, and 18 bases lay between the germline ends. Germline V gives CDR1 SGHRS, CDR2 YFSETQ. The CDR3 contains 15 residues. This chain's CDR3 is CASSETERRGTEAFF. The CDR3 DNA reads as TGCGCCAGCAGCGAAACCGAACGCCGAGGTACTGAAGCTTTCTTT.

CDR3 protein: CATIWVGGHGYTF. The CDR3, as DNA: TGTGCCACCATTTGGGTAGGGGGCCATGGCTACACCTTC. The chain employs TRBV6-5 and TRBJ1-2; 7 bases are shared with TRBD1. V lost 10 bases to trimming and J lost 6 bases; unmatched junction nucleotides: 11. Per the germline V gene, CDR1 is MNHEY and CDR2 is SVGAGI. The CDR3 has 13 residues.

The chain has TRBV19 and TRBJ2-4, with TRBD1 identical over 7 bases. The CDR3 spans 14 residues. CDR1 and CDR2 from the germline V gene are LNHDA and SQIVND (reference sequence). With 3 bases clipped from V and 8 bases from J, the junction kept 7 bases outside the gene matches. The CDR3 bases are TGTGCCAGTAGTATGACAGGGCAGGGTGACATTCAGTACTTC. It is translated as CASSMTGQGDIQYF.

The chain is built from TRBV9 and TRBJ1-1; 8 bases are a match to TRBD1. This CDR3 contains 15 residues. The germline CDR1 and CDR2 sequences are SGDLS and YYNGEE. The V gene end was trimmed by 5 bases and the J gene end by 1 base; junction bases not matched to a gene: 7. The CDR3 coding sequence is TGTGCCAGCAGTCAGAACAGGGGGAGGAACACTGAAGCTTTCTTT. Amino acids: CASSQNRGRNTEAFF.

The chain uses TRBV9 and TRBJ1-4; tentative D call: TRBD1 (5 bases). Germline lookup yields CDR1 SGDLS and CDR2 YYNGEE. Trimming removed 3 bases from V and 5 bases from J, with 17 bases in between. CDR3 length equals 16 residues. The CDR3 nucleotides are TGTGCCAGCAGCGCAGCTCCCGACAGCCTCAATGAAAAACTGTTTTTT. Its protein is CASSAAPDSLNEKLFF.

The chain recombines TRBV3-1 (or the pseudogene TRBV3-2) with TRBJ1-2, with D possibly matching TRBD1 (5 bases). Trimming removed 0 bases at V and 7 bases at J, with 6 bases between. The germline V gene encodes CDR1 LGHDT and CDR2 YNNKEL (reference sequence). The CDR3 covers 12 residues. CDR3 nucleotides: TGTGCCAGCAGCCAAGACGGGGGTGGCTACACCTTC. Translating it yields CASSQDGGGYTF.

The rearrangement uses TRBV29-1 and TRBJ2-2, with D possibly TRBD1 on 5 matching bases. Germline V gene lookup returns CDR1 SQVTM and CDR2 ANQGSEA. This CDR3 is built from 12 residues. With 5 bases removed from V and 4 bases from J, the gap between germline ends came to 8 bases. CDR3 sequence reads: CSVFRVTGELFF. CDR3 nucleotides: TGCAGCGTTTTCAGGGTCACCGGGGAGCTGTTTTTT.

J is TRBJ1-2 and V is TRBV5-6; 9 nucleotides agree with TRBD1. The CDR3 length is 16 residues. Germline V CDR1 and CDR2: SGHDT, YYEEEE. With 4 bases clipped from V and 3 bases from J, the junction kept 10 bases outside the gene matches. CDR3 sequence: CASSTHPGQGYYGYTF. The CDR3, as DNA: TGTGCCAGCAGCACACATCCGGGACAGGGTTACTATGGCTACACCTTC.

This clone was observed many times. This chain links TRBV28 with TRBJ1-5; no definite D call. The CDR3 is 14 residues long. With 2 bases removed from V and 4 bases from J, the gap between germline ends came to 9 bases. Germline V lookup: CDR1 MDHEN, CDR2 SYDVKM. The CDR3: CASSLGGVNQPQHF. The CDR3 bases are TGTGCCAGCAGTTTAGGTGGAGTTAATCAGCCCCAGCATTTT.

The chain joins TRBV4-3 to TRBJ1-1; 7 nucleotides match TRBD1. The CDR3 has 13 amino acids. Looked up from germline, CDR1 is LGHNA and CDR2 is YSLEER. J lost 3 bases, V lost 4 bases, and 2 bases had no gene match. The CDR3: CASSRDSYTEAFF. CDR3 nucleotide sequence: TGCGCCAGCAGCCGGGACAGTTACACTGAAGCTTTCTTT.

The chain carries TRBV5-6 and TRBJ2-7; TRBD1 aligns across 9 bases. This CDR3 is 14 amino acids long. From germline, CDR1 is SGHDT and CDR2 YYEEEE. V lost 4 bases to trimming and J lost 4 bases; unmatched junction nucleotides: 6. The CDR3 region is CASSAGTGFYEQYF. The CDR3 bases are TGTGCCAGCAGCGCCGGGACAGGGTTTTACGAGCAGTACTTC.

About this clone itself: An end of the junction differs from the germline gene, which may be a read error. The chain uses TRBV9 and TRBJ1-2; unclear D gene. This CDR3 has 15 residues. CDR1 and CDR2 (germline): SGDLS, YYNGEE. The CDR3 DNA is TGTGCCAGCAGCACCCGAGTGTGGGCTTTTGAGGGTATGGCCTTC. Translating it yields CASSTRVWAFEGMAF.

This chain joins TRBV5-4 and TRBJ2-1; 12 nucleotides align to TRBD1. J was trimmed by 5 bases and V by 5 bases; bases with no gene match: 20. The CDR3 has 20 amino acids. Germline CDR1 SGHNT, CDR2 YYREEE (reference sequence). This CDR3 is CASSTGGQGARASKNNEQFF. The CDR3, as DNA: TGTGCCAGCAGTACCGGGGGACAGGGGGCGCGAGCCTCCAAGAACAATGAGCAGTTCTTC.

The chain is built from TRBV11-2 and TRBJ2-2, with a weak D call TRBD1 (6 bases). V was shortened by 2 bases and J by 2 bases, with 9 bases between the two germline ends. This CDR3 region has 15 residues. Germline CDR1 is SGHAT and CDR2 is FQNNGV. This chain's CDR3 is CASSLQGTNTGELFF. The CDR3 DNA is TGTGCCAGCAGCTTACAGGGGACAAACACCGGGGAGCTGTTTTTT.

CDR3 protein: CASTITTNEKLFF. CDR3 coding DNA: TGTGCCAGCACTATTACAACTAATGAAAAACTGTTTTTT. This chain connects TRBV2 to TRBJ1-4; D is unclear. The CDR3 is 13 residues long. The germline V gene encodes CDR1 SNHLY and CDR2 FYNNEI. Trimming stripped 7 bases from V and 0 bases from J, with 6 bases between.

The V call is TRBV19, the J call TRBJ1-5, with D unclear. V shed 1 base and J shed 7 bases, with 11 bases lying between them. Germline V gene sequence: CDR1 LNHDA, CDR2 SQIVND (reference sequence). The CDR3 runs 14 residues. The CDR3 DNA is TGTGCCAGTAGTATAGTAGCCATTGGGCAGCCCCAGCATTTT. It specifies CASSIVAIGQPQHF.

This clone has just a few counts. The chain couples TRBV19 to TRBJ1-5; D possibly corresponds to TRBD1 (5 bases). The length of the CDR3 is 13 residues. Trimming stripped 5 bases from V and 3 bases from J, with 8 bases between. The germline gives CDR1 LNHDA, CDR2 SQIVND (reference sequence). CDR3 nucleotides: TGTGCCAGTAGTCAGGGCTCCAATCAGCCCCAGCATTTT. Translated: CASSQGSNQPQHF.

V and J are TRBV10-3 and TRBJ1-3; no reliable D call. Looked up from germline, CDR1 is ENHRY and CDR2 is SYGVKD. The CDR3 is made up of 15 amino acids. Trimming shortened V by 3 bases and J by 4 bases, and 13 bases separated the two germline ends. In DNA form, the CDR3 reads TGTGCCATCAGTGATTCCGGGTCCGGAGGAAACACCATATATTTT. Amino acid sequence: CAISDSGSGGNTIYF.

The gene calls are TRBV1 and TRBJ2-1; TRBD2 is the table's D call and was not checked against the DNA. TRBV1 corresponds to a pseudogene. The CDR3 spans 20 residues. CDR3 DNA sequence: TGCACCAGCAGCCAAGATAAAAGGCGGGCTAGCGGGGGACAGAACAATGAGCAGTTCTTC. It is translated as CTSSQDKRRASGGQNNEQFF.